This record covers a single T cell receptor (beta chain). Its cognate antigen has yet to be identified. No clone much larger than this one lies a single base away; base qualities are absent. This sample was taken from a study of T cell changes during pregnancy in multiple sclerosis (dated by TCRdb to the late 2010s). As for the study more broadly: The study looked at changes in the T cell repertoire across pregnancy in women with multiple sclerosis.

Libraries were prepared through the immunoSEQ multiplex PCR assay. The source is immuneACCESS, and TCRdb retained only in-frame sequences with V and J called. Part of the clones is not carried over; for the studies checked, unresolved V genes explain less than half of this, and the remainder is unexplained. The sample table lists tens of thousands of clones, about 93% of them with a count of one. In total, the top ten clones hold over 0.4% of the sample. CDR1 and CDR2 are drawn from the germline V gene (reference sequence): SEHNR, FQNEAQ. Including the terminal cysteine and phenylalanine, the CDR3 comprises 12 residues. Of the read, only the CDR3 DNA is kept; its 36 bases are in frame from base 1. V and J are truncated by 5 bases and 6 bases respectively, leaving an intervening sequence of 11 bases.

The source material was CD4+ T cells from peripheral blood mononuclear cells, sampled in the first trimester of pregnancy. The V gene is TRBV7-9 and the J gene is TRBJ2-7, with TRBD2 as a weak D call on 5 bases. The clonotype originates from a female donor with multiple sclerosis, enrolled in a pregnancy study. The DNA reads TGTGCCAGCAGCCCCGGACTGGGCGAGCAGTACTTC. It encodes CASSPGLGEQYF. This CDR3, with the reference TRBV7-9 and TRBJ2-7 proteins standing in past its ends, gives the full variable domain DTGVSQNPRHKITKRGQNVTFRCDPISEHNRLYWYRQTLGQGPEFLTYFQNEAQLEKSRLLSDRFSAERPKGSFSTLEIQRTEQGDSAMYLCASSPGLGEQYFGPGTRLTVT.